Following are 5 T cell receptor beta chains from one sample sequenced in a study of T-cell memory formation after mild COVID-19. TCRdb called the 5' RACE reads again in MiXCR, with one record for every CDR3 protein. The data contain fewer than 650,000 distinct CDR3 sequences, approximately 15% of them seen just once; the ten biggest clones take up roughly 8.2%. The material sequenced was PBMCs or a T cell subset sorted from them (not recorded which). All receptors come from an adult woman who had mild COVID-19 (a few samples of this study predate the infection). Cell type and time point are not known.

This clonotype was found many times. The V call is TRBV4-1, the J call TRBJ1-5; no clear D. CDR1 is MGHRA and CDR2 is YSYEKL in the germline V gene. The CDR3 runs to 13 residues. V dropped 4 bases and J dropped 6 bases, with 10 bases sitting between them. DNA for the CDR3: TGCGCCAGCAGCCCTCGAGGAGGTCAGCCCCAGCATTTT. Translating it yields CASSPRGGQPQHF.

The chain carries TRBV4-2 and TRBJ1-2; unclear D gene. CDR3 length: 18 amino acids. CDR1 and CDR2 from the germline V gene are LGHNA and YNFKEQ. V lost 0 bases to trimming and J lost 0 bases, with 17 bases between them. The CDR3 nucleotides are TGTGCCAGCAGCCAAGAGGTTTACAGCAGCCAAGCTAACTATGGCTACACCTTC. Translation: CASSQEVYSSQANYGYTF.

The CDR3, as DNA: TGCGCCAGCAGCCGTCAAACTAGCGGGGTTTACCAAGAGACCCAGTACTTC. It is translated as CASSRQTSGVYQETQYF. V gene TRBV4-1 combines with J gene TRBJ2-5; 10 bases align to TRBD2. This CDR3 contains 17 residues. The germline V gene encodes CDR1 MGHRA and CDR2 YSYEKL. After removal of 4 bases from V and 0 bases from J, the junction contained 8 bases not matched to a gene.

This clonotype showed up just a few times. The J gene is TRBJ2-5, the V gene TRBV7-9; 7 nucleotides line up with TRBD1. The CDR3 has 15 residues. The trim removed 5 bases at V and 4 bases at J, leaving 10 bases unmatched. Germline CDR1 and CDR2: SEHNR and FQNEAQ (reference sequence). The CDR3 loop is CASSPSDRRSETQYF. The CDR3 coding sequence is TGTGCCAGCAGCCCTTCGGACAGGCGTTCAGAGACCCAGTACTTC.

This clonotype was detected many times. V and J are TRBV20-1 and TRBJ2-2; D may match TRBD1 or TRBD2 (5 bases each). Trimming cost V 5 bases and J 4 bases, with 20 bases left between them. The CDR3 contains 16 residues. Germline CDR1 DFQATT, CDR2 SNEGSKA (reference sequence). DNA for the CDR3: TGCAGTGCTGCAAAAGGGACGGGCCCGGGCACCGGGGAGCTGTTTTTT. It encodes CSAAKGTGPGTGELFF.